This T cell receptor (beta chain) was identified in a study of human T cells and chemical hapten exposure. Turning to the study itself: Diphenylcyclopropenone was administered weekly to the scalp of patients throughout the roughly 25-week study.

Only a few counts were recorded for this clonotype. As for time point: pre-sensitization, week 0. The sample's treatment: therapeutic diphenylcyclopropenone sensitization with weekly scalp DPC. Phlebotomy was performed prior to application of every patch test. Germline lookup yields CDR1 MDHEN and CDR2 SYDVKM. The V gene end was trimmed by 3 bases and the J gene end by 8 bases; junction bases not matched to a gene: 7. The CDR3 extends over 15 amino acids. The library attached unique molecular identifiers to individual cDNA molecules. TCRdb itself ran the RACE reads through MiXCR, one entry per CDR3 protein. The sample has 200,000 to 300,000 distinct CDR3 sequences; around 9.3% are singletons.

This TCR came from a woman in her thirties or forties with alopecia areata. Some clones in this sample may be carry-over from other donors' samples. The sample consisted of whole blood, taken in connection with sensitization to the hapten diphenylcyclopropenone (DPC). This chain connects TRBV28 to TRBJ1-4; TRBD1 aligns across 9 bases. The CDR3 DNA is TGTGCCAGCAGTTTGACAGGGGGATTTAGGGAAAAACTGTTTTTT. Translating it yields CASSLTGGFREKLFF.